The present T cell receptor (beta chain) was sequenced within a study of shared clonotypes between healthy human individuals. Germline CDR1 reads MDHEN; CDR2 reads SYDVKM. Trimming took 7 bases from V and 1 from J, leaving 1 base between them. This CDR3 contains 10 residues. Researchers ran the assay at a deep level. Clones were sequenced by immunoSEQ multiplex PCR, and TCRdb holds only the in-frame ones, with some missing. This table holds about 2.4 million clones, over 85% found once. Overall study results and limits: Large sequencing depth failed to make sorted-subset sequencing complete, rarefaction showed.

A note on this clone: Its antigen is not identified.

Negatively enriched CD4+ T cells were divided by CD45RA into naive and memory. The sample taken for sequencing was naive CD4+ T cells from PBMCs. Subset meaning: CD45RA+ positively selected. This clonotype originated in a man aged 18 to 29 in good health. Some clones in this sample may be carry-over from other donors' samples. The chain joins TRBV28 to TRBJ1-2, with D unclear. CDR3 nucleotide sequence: TGTGCCAGCATTAACTATGGCTACACCTTC. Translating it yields CASINYGYTF.